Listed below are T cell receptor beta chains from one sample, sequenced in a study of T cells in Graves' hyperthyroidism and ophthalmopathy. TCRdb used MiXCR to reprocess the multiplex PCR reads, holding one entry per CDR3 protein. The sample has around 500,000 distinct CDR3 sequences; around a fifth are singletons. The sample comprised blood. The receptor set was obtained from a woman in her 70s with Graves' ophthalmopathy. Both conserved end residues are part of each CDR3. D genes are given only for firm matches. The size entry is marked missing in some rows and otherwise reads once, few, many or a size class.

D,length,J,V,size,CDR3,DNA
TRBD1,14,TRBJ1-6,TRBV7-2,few,CASSSQTGNSPLHF,TGTGCCAGCAGCTCCCAGACAGGGAATTCACCCCTCCACTTT
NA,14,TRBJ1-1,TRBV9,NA,CASSVDPQIGEAFF,TGTGCCAGCAGCGTAGATCCACAGATAGGTGAAGCTTTCTTT
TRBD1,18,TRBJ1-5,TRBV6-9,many,CAVRRKRQGMVSNQPQHF,TGTGCCGTGAGGCGTAAGAGACAGGGAATGGTAAGCAATCAGCCCCAGCATTTT
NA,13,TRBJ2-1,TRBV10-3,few,CAIGGSDYNEQFF,TGTGCCATCGGGGGGTCAGACTACAATGAGCAGTTCTTC
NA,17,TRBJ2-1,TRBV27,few,CASSLIPPGPVYNEQFF,TGTGCCAGCAGTTTAATCCCCCCGGGGCCAGTATACAATGAGCAGTTCTTC
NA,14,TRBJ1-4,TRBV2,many,CASSEARRVEKLFF,TGTGCCAGCAGTGAAGCGAGGAGGGTTGAAAAACTGTTTTTT
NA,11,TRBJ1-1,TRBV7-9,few,CASSLSGWAFF,TGTGCCAGCAGCTTATCCGGCTGGGCTTTCTTT
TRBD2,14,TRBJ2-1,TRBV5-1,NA,CASMRGRGGNEQFF,TGCGCCAGCATGCGCGGGAGGGGGGGTAATGAGCAGTTCTTC
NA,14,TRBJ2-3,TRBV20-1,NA,CSAPPHLLGGTQYF,TGCAGTGCTCCCCCACATCTACTCGGGGGTACGCAGTATTTT
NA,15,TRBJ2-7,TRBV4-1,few,CASSLEAGPSYEQYF,TGCGCCAGCAGCCTAGAAGCGGGCCCCTCCTACGAGCAGTACTTC
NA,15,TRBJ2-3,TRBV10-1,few,CASSDSFSSTDTQYF,TGCGCCAGCAGTGATAGCTTCTCTAGCACAGATACGCAGTATTTT
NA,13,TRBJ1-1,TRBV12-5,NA,CASGHDSNTEAFF,TGTGCTAGTGGCCATGACAGTAACACTGAAGCTTTCTTT
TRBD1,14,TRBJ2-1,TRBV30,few,CAWSRSVRGNEQFF,TGTGCCTGGAGTCGATCGGTCAGGGGGAATGAGCAGTTCTTC
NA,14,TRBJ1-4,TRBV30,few,CAWSVPPTNEKLFF,TGTGCCTGGAGTGTTCCCCCAACTAATGAAAAACTGTTTTTT
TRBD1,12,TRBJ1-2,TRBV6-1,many,CATTGTNYGYTF,TGTGCCACGACAGGGACTAACTATGGCTACACCTTC
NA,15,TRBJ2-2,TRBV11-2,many,CASSLDLTTTGELFF,TGTGCCAGCAGCTTAGATCTCACTACCACCGGGGAGCTGTTTTTT
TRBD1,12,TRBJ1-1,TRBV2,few,CASSRTGFEAFF,TGTGCCAGCAGCAGGACAGGATTCGAAGCTTTCTTT
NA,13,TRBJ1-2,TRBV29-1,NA,CSGGIRGSDGYTF,TGCAGCGGGGGGATTCGGGGCTCGGATGGCTACACCTTC
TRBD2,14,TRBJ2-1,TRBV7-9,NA,CASSLLAGETEQFF,TGTGCCAGCAGCTTACTAGCGGGAGAAACTGAGCAGTTCTTC
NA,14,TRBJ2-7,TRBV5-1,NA,CASSFGGQSYEQYF,TGCGCCAGCAGCTTCGGGGGGCAATCCTACGAGCAGTACTTC
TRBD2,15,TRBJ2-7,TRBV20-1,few,CSAREGTSGSYEQYF,TGCAGTGCTAGGGAAGGGACTAGCGGGAGCTACGAGCAGTACTTC
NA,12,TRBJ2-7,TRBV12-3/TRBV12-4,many,CASSSQPGEQYF,TGTGCCAGCAGTTCTCAACCCGGCGAGCAGTACTTC
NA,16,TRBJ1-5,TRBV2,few,CASSEYWGQGNQPQHF,TGTGCCAGCAGTGAATACTGGGGGCAGGGCAATCAGCCCCAGCATTTT
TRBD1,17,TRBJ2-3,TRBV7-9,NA,CASSPGTGESGTDTQYF,TGTGCCAGCAGCCCCGGGACAGGGGAATCGGGCACAGATACGCAGTATTTT
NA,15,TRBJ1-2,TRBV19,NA,CASQSYLRDGYGYTF,TGTGCCAGCCAATCTTACCTCCGGGACGGCTATGGCTACACCTTC
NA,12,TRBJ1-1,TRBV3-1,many,CASSQSNTEAFF,TGTGCCAGCAGCCAGTCGAACACTGAAGCTTTCTTT
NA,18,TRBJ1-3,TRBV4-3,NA,CASSLQPQGRGSGNTIYF,TGCGCCAGCAGCCTTCAACCCCAGGGGAGGGGATCTGGAAACACCATATATTTT
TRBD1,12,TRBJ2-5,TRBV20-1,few,CSAPQGAKTQYF,TGCAGTGCTCCTCAGGGGGCGAAGACCCAGTACTTC
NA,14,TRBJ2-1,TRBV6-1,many,CASTLGTLYNEQFF,TGTGCCAGCACCCTCGGGACACTGTACAATGAGCAGTTCTTC
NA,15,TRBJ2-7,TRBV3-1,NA,CASSADGRGLREQYF,TGTGCCAGCAGCGCGGATGGCAGGGGTCTACGAGAGCAGTACTTC
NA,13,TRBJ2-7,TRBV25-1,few,CASRAAGTVEQYF,TGTGCCAGCAGGGCGGCGGGGACGGTCGAGCAGTACTTC